The 26 T cell receptor beta chains below come from one sample, sequenced in a study of a mutant IDH1 vaccine in newly diagnosed glioma. Clones were read by immunoSEQ multiplex PCR, and TCRdb kept only the in-frame ones, dropping some. The sample has 110,000 or so clones; roughly 90% are singletons. What these receptors recognize is not known. Stated time point: week 11, during vaccination. Vaccination used 300 ug of mutant IDH1 20-mer peptide per dose, with topical imiquimod. The sequencing here drew on PBMCs, taken from a glioma patient whose treatment included an IDH1 peptide vaccine. The receptors were sampled from a woman aged 45-65 years with glioma.

The chain joins TRBV7-2 to TRBJ2-1; D is perhaps TRBD2 (5 bases). There are 14 residues in the CDR3. V lost 5 bases to trimming and J lost 10 bases, with 18 bases between them. Looked up from germline, CDR1 is SGHTA and CDR2 is FQGNSA. CDR3 sequence: CASSPSGPAGEQFF. For the CDR3, the DNA is TGTGCCAGCAGCCCCAGCGGCCCCGCCGGGGAGCAGTTCTTC.

This CDR3 is CASSPMRGRELGYTF. The CDR3 region has the DNA TGTGCCAGCAGCCCTATGAGGGGACGGGAACTTGGCTACACCTTC. The rearrangement joins TRBV11-2 to TRBJ1-2, with D possibly matching TRBD1 (5 bases). The CDR3 contains 15 residues. The germline CDR1 and CDR2 sequences are SGHAT and FQNNGV. The V and J ends lost 5 bases and 7 bases respectively, with 20 bases between them.

The chain recombines TRBV28 with TRBJ1-1; perhaps TRBD1 as D (5 bases). Germline V gene data show CDR1 as MDHEN and CDR2 as SYDVKM. The CDR3 loop spans 16 amino acids. V lost 6 bases, J lost 6 bases, and 23 bases lay in between. The CDR3 DNA sequence: TGTGCCAGCAGGGACGTAGGAGGGGACGTTTCCCCTGAAGCTTTCTTT. Translation: CASRDVGGDVSPEAFF.

The chain is built from TRBV7-8 and TRBJ2-7, with 13 bases that match TRBD2. After removal of 1 base from V and 2 bases from J, the junction contained 5 bases not matched to a gene. The CDR3 length is 17 residues. Looked up from germline, CDR1 is SGHVS and CDR2 is FQNEAQ. The DNA of the CDR3 is TGTGCCAGCAGCTTAGGGGGACTAGCGGGAAAACCCTACGAGCAGTACTTC. Its translation: CASSLGGLAGKPYEQYF.

This rearrangement joins TRBV5-1 to TRBJ1-5; no reliable D call. The V gene's germline CDR1 is SGHRS and CDR2 YFSETQ. Trimming removed 5 bases at V and 8 bases at J, with 14 bases between. The CDR3 is 13 amino acids. The CDR3 DNA follows: TGCGCCAGCAGGCGGCAGCTTGAGGAGCCCCAGCATTTT. Amino acids: CASRRQLEEPQHF. Full variable domain (rest looked up from reference TRBV5-1 and TRBJ1-5): KAGVTQTPRYLIKTRGQQVTLSCSPISGHRSVSWYQQTPGQGLQFLFEYFSETQRNKGNFPGRFSGRQFSNSRSEMNVSTLELGDSALYLCASRRQLEEPQHFGDGTRLSIL.

The chain carries TRBV11-1 and TRBJ2-3; 9 bases line up with TRBD2. The CDR3 is 16 amino acids. The V segment lost 0 bases and the J segment 4 bases; nucleotides outside the gene matches: 5. Germline V CDR1 and CDR2: SGHAT, FQDESV (reference sequence). The CDR3: CASSLAAAGGPDTQYF. For the CDR3, the DNA is TGTGCCAGCAGCTTAGCGGCCGCGGGAGGGCCAGATACGCAGTATTTT. The variable domain in full, with the rest retrieved from reference TRBV11-1 and TRBJ2-3, is EAEVAQSPRYKITEKSQAVAFWCDPISGHATLYWYRQILGQGPELLVQFQDESVVDDSQLPKDRFSAERLKGVDSTLKIQPAELGDSAMYLCASSLAAAGGPDTQYFGPGTRLTVL.

The rearrangement links TRBV7-9 to TRBJ2-7; D tentatively reads TRBD1 or TRBD2 (5 bases each). The V gene's germline CDR1 is SEHNR and CDR2 FQNEAQ (reference sequence). The CDR3 totals 11 residues. Trimming shortened V by 5 bases and J by 6 bases, and 8 bases separated the two germline ends. CDR3 amino acids: CASSPGREQYF. The CDR3 DNA is TGTGCCAGCAGCCCGGGACGCGAGCAGTACTTC.

The V gene is TRBV19, the J gene TRBJ2-2, with 9 bases that match TRBD2. With 1 base clipped from V and 3 bases from J, the junction kept 0 bases outside the gene matches. CDR3 length: 15 residues. CDR1 is LNHDA, CDR2 SQIVND, per germline (reference sequence). The CDR3: CASSIVAGDTGELFF. The CDR3 nucleotides read TGTGCCAGTAGTATAGTAGCGGGAGACACCGGGGAGCTGTTTTTT. Filled out from reference TRBV19 and TRBJ2-2, the complete variable domain reads DGGITQSPKYLFRKEGQNVTLSCEQNLNHDAMYWYRQDPGQGLRLIYYSQIVNDFQKGDIAEGYSVSREKKESFPLTVTSAQKNPTAFYLCASSIVAGDTGELFFGEGSRLTVL.

J is TRBJ2-1 and V is TRBV7-3; D unclear. Trimming removed 6 bases at V and 6 bases at J, with 9 bases between. There are 12 residues in the CDR3. The germline V gene has CDR1 SGHTA and CDR2 FQGTGA. The CDR3 DNA sequence: TGTGCCAGCAGGGACGGGCGCAATGAGCAGTTCTTC. Its translation is CASRDGRNEQFF.

The rearrangement links TRBV6-1 to TRBJ1-3; tentative D call: TRBD1 (5 bases). Germline values: CDR1 MNHNS, CDR2 SASEGT. The CDR3 loop spans 14 amino acids. Trimming shortened V by 0 bases and J by 4 bases, and 7 bases separated the two germline ends. The CDR3 DNA sequence: TGTGCCAGCAGTGAAGCAAGACAGGGAAACACCATATATTTT. Amino acid sequence: CASSEARQGNTIYF.

The chain uses TRBV29-1 and TRBJ2-5; tentative D call: TRBD1 (6 bases). Germline V lookup: CDR1 SQVTM, CDR2 ANQGSEA. Trimming shortened V by 1 base and J by 5 bases, and 11 bases separated the two germline ends. The CDR3 is 13 residues long. The CDR3 reads CSVEVWQGETQYF. The CDR3 nucleotides are TGCAGCGTTGAAGTGTGGCAGGGGGAGACCCAGTACTTC.

The chain combines TRBV4-2 with TRBJ2-2; D is unresolved. Between the trimmed V and J ends, which lost 0 bases and 1 base, there was a span of 6 bases. The CDR3 length is 15 residues. Germline CDR1 LGHNA, CDR2 YNFKEQ. In DNA, the CDR3 is TGTGCCAGCAGCCAAGAACGATTGAACACCGGGGAGCTGTTTTTT. As protein: CASSQERLNTGELFF.

The chain links TRBV5-6 to TRBJ2-5; 7 bases are a match to TRBD1. Germline V lookup: CDR1 SGHDT, CDR2 YYEEEE. The CDR3 sequence is 15 residues long. V was clipped by 2 bases and J by 2 bases; unmatched bases: 6. CDR3 in amino acids: CASSFGTERQETQYF. DNA for the CDR3: TGTGCCAGCAGCTTCGGGACAGAGAGGCAAGAGACCCAGTACTTC. The full variable domain, its missing parts supplied by reference TRBV5-6 and TRBJ2-5, is DAGVTQSPTHLIKTRGQQVTLRCSPKSGHDTVSWYQQALGQGPQFIFQYYEEEERQRGNFPDRFSGHQFPNYSSELNVNALLLGDSALYLCASSFGTERQETQYFGPGTRLLVL.

The V call is TRBV11-2, the J call TRBJ2-1; D is unclear. Trimming took 7 bases from V and 5 from J, leaving 18 bases between them. CDR3 length: 15 amino acids. Germline assignment: CDR1 SGHAT and CDR2 FQNNGV. CDR3 bases: TGTGCCAGCACCATCATAGGCGGTTTCAACAATGAGCAGTTCTTC. It is translated as CASTIIGGFNNEQFF.

J is TRBJ2-7 and V is TRBV13; 7 nucleotides line up with TRBD1. This CDR3 comprises 16 residues. The germline V gene encodes CDR1 PRHDT and CDR2 FYEKMQ (reference sequence). V lost 5 bases to trimming and J lost 0 bases; unmatched junction nucleotides: 10. The CDR3 DNA sequence: TGTGCCAGCAGCGCCTCGACAGGGTTCGGCTCCTACGAGCAGTACTTC. This encodes CASSASTGFGSYEQYF. Supplemented by reference TRBV13 and TRBJ2-7, the full variable domain reads AAGVIQSPRHLIKEKRETATLKCYPIPRHDTVYWYQQGPGQDPQFLISFYEKMQSDKGSIPDRFSAQQFSDYHSELNMSSLELGDSALYFCASSASTGFGSYEQYFGPGTRLTVT.

The chain links TRBV29-1 to TRBJ1-4; D is ambiguous. Trimming stripped 4 bases from V and 5 bases from J, with 8 bases between. This CDR3 has 12 residues. Germline V gene data show CDR1 as SQVTM and CDR2 as ANQGSEA. In nucleotides, the CDR3 is TGCAGCGTTGTAGCCGGGAATGAAAAACTGTTTTTT. Translating gives CSVVAGNEKLFF.

The CDR3 sequence: CASSAVGGSNEQFF. DNA for the CDR3: TGTGCCAGCAGCGCCGTTGGGGGGTCCAATGAGCAGTTCTTC. This chain uses TRBV7-3 with TRBJ2-1; maybe TRBD2 (6 bases). Per the germline V gene, CDR1 is SGHTA and CDR2 is FQGTGA. The CDR3 covers 14 residues. V dropped 5 bases and J dropped 6 bases, with 14 bases sitting between them.

Only one count was recorded for this clone. This chain connects TRBV2 to TRBJ1-5, with a weak D call TRBD1 (5 bases). The V gene lost 4 bases and the J gene lost 4 bases, with 8 bases spanning the gap. This CDR3 region has 13 residues. CDR1 SNHLY and CDR2 FYNNEI come from the germline V gene. As DNA, the CDR3 is TGTGCCAGCAGTGGGGACGTGAATCAGCCCCAGCATTTT. Its protein product is CASSGDVNQPQHF.

The rearrangement joins TRBV10-3 to TRBJ1-4; maybe TRBD1 (6 bases). The V end was cut by 0 bases, the J end by 8 bases, with 13 bases between. The CDR3 loop spans 15 amino acids. CDR1 and CDR2 from the germline V gene are ENHRY and SYGVKD. The CDR3 loop is CAISESRGAGEKLFF. The CDR3, as DNA: TGTGCCATCAGTGAGTCAAGGGGGGCGGGAGAAAAACTGTTTTTT.

This clone came up a few times. The chain recombines TRBV6-5 with TRBJ1-5; the D is unclear. CDR3 size: 15 residues. CDR1 and CDR2 (germline): MNHEY, SVGAGI. V shed 7 bases and J shed 0 bases, with 13 bases lying between them. The CDR3 sequence: CASKRAVTSNQPQHF. CDR3 bases: TGTGCCAGCAAGCGGGCAGTTACTAGCAATCAGCCCCAGCATTTT.

This clone was observed a single time. V usage is TRBV6-6 and J usage is TRBJ1-2, with D possibly matching TRBD1 (5 bases). V was clipped by 0 bases and J by 2 bases, with 7 bases between them. The CDR3 loop spans 14 amino acids. CDR1 is MNHNY, CDR2 SVGAGI, per germline (reference sequence). The CDR3 region is CASSYSRQNYGYTF. CDR3 bases: TGTGCCAGCAGTTACTCGAGACAGAACTATGGCTACACCTTC.

V and J are TRBV11-2 and TRBJ1-1, with D possibly TRBD1 on 5 matching bases. Germline V gene data show CDR1 as SGHAT and CDR2 as FQNNGV. V was pared by 3 bases and J by 3 bases, with 20 bases between. CDR3 length equals 17 residues. CDR3 region: CASSLGWKILGDTEAFF. CDR3 DNA: TGTGCCAGCAGCTTGGGGTGGAAGATCCTGGGGGACACTGAAGCTTTCTTT. Together with reference TRBV11-2 and TRBJ1-1, the CDR3 gives the full variable domain: EAGVAQSPRYKIIEKRQSVAFWCNPISGHATLYWYQQILGQGPKLLIQFQNNGVVDDSQLPKDRFSAERLKGVDSTLKIQPAKLEDSAVYLCASSLGWKILGDTEAFFGQGTRLTVV.

The CDR3 spells CASSPPTSYEQYF. The CDR3 DNA reads as TGTGCCAGCTCACCACCGACTTCCTACGAGCAGTACTTC. The chain joins TRBV18 to TRBJ2-7, with D unresolved. The CDR3 length is 13 residues. Germline-derived CDR1 and CDR2 are KGHSH and LQKENI. V was clipped by 0 bases and J by 1 base, with 4 bases between them.

V gene TRBV5-1 combines with J gene TRBJ2-3; 7 nucleotides align to TRBD1. CDR3 length: 14 residues. The germline V gene has CDR1 SGHRS and CDR2 YFSETQ. V lost 7 bases and J lost 2; bases outside the gene matches: 7. Written as DNA, the CDR3 is TGCGCCAGCTCCCCCAGGGGGACCACAGATACGCAGTATTTT. It codes for CASSPRGTTDTQYF. Combining the CDR3 with reference TRBV5-1 and TRBJ2-3 gives the whole variable domain KAGVTQTPRYLIKTRGQQVTLSCSPISGHRSVSWYQQTPGQGLQFLFEYFSETQRNKGNFPGRFSGRQFSNSRSEMNVSTLELGDSALYLCASSPRGTTDTQYFGPGTRLTVL.

The V and J genes are TRBV4-1 and TRBJ2-5; D gene ambiguous. The tail of the sequence fits TRBJ2-7 better, so the J call may be wrong. The CDR3 runs to 12 residues. Germline V gene lookup returns CDR1 MGHRA and CDR2 YSYEKL. The CDR3 region is CASSQALNEQYF. In DNA form, the CDR3 reads TGCGCCAGCAGCCAAGCCCTAAACGAGCAGTACTTC.

The chain couples TRBV28 to TRBJ2-2; TRBD2 might be the D (5 bases). The CDR3 is 13 residues long. Trimming removed 6 bases at V and 5 bases at J, with 10 bases between. Germline V gives CDR1 MDHEN, CDR2 SYDVKM. The CDR3 nucleotides are TGTGCCAGCAGCCTGAGCGGAACCGGGGAGCTGTTTTTT. Amino acids: CASSLSGTGELFF.